These 27 T cell receptor beta chains were sequenced from one sample in a study of T cell changes during pregnancy in multiple sclerosis (dated by TCRdb to the late 2010s). The library was produced with the immunoSEQ multiplex PCR assay. TCRdb provides this immuneACCESS table in a form limited to in-frame rearrangements. Some clones are lacking; in checked studies, under half of them reflect an unresolved V gene, and why the rest are absent is not known. This sample lists some 80,000 clones; 94% were detected once. Roughly 0.14% of the sample is held by the ten biggest clonotypes. The material sequenced was CD4+ T cells from peripheral blood mononuclear cells, taken after pregnancy. These receptors came from a female donor with multiple sclerosis, enrolled in a pregnancy study.

The chain employs TRBV5-1 and TRBJ1-2, with 8 bases aligning to TRBD1. The length of the CDR3 is 15 residues. V gave up 0 bases and J gave up 8 bases; unmatched junction bases: 9. CDR1 and CDR2 (germline): SGHRS, YFSETQ. CDR3: CASSLADRGSGGYTF. The CDR3 nucleotides read TGCGCCAGCAGCTTGGCCGACAGGGGATCGGGCGGCTACACCTTC.

This chain uses TRBV28 with TRBJ2-5, with 9 bases matching TRBD1. Losses at the gene ends were 6 bases for V and 7 bases for J; bases not matched to a gene: 9. The germline gives CDR1 MDHEN, CDR2 SYDVKM. This CDR3 is 14 amino acids long. The CDR3 is CASRRQGGFGTQYF. As DNA, the CDR3 is TGTGCCAGCAGGAGACAGGGGGGGTTTGGGACCCAGTACTTC.

The rearrangement links TRBV5-4 to TRBJ2-6; D is uncertain. CDR1 and CDR2 from the germline V gene are SGHNT and YYREEE (reference sequence). The CDR3 extends over 19 amino acids. Between the trimmed V and J ends, which lost 0 bases and 1 base, there was a span of 17 bases. The CDR3 region has the DNA TGTGCCAGCAGCTTGGGGTTACCCCTTTCTACTTCTGGGGCCAACGTCCTGACTTTC. Translated, it gives CASSLGLPLSTSGANVLTF. Based on the CDR3 plus reference TRBV5-4 and TRBJ2-6, the full variable domain is ETGVTQSPTHLIKTRGQQVTLRCSSQSGHNTVSWYQQALGQGPQFIFQYYREEENGRGNFPPRFSGLQFPNYSSELNVNALELDDSALYLCASSLGLPLSTSGANVLTFGAGSRLTVL.

In this sample, this clone turned up once. The chain joins TRBV5-1 to TRBJ2-7, with 9 nucleotides matching TRBD1. The length of the CDR3 is 15 residues. Germline trimming cut 4 bases from V and 7 bases from J; bases unmatched to any gene: 12. Germline lookup yields CDR1 SGHRS and CDR2 YFSETQ. The CDR3 DNA follows: TGCGCCAGCAGCAGACGGACAGGGGCCCCTAGTGAGCAGTACTTC. Its protein is CASSRRTGAPSEQYF.

The chain links TRBV4-3 to TRBJ2-3, with a tentative D call TRBD2 (6 bases). There are 15 residues in the CDR3. CDR1 and CDR2 (germline): LGHNA, YSLEER. Trimming left V 5 bases short and J 4 bases short, with 16 bases between. CDR3 residues: CASSRDFGSPDTQYF. CDR3 coding DNA: TGCGCCAGCAGCAGGGACTTCGGTAGTCCAGATACGCAGTATTTT.

V gene TRBV9 combines with J gene TRBJ1-6; TRBD1 matches 9 bases. After removal of 4 bases from V and 8 bases from J, the junction contained 4 bases not matched to a gene. CDR1 and CDR2 (germline): SGDLS, YYNGEE. CDR3 size: 14 residues. Here the CDR3 DNA reads TGTGCCAGCAGCTTTAGACAGGGGGATTCACCCCTCCACTTT. Protein product: CASSFRQGDSPLHF.

The V call is TRBV2, the J call TRBJ2-5, with D possibly TRBD2 on 5 matching bases. Looked up from germline, CDR1 is SNHLY and CDR2 is FYNNEI. Trimming took off 7 bases at V and 1 base at J, with 13 bases between the two ends. CDR3 length: 14 amino acids. CDR3 region: CASIRGQTQETQYF. CDR3 in DNA: TGTGCCAGCATACGGGGTCAGACCCAAGAGACCCAGTACTTC. The full variable domain, its missing parts supplied by reference TRBV2 and TRBJ2-5, is EPEVTQTPSHQVTQMGQEVILRCVPISNHLYFYWYRQILGQKVEFLVSFYNNEISEKSEIFDDQFSVERPDGSNFTLKIRSTKLEDSAMYFCASIRGQTQETQYFGPGTRLLVL.

Note on this clone: Because the CDR3's place on the DNA is in doubt, the DNA is left out and the CDR3 is given as listed by TCRdb. J is TRBJ1-1 and V is TRBV28; TRBD1, the table's D call, lacks a check against the DNA. Both ends counted, the CDR3 spans 15 residues. CDR1 and CDR2 from the germline V gene are MDHEN and SYDVKM. The CDR3 loop reads CASTPVGQGIRKGFF.

The genes are TRBV7-2 and TRBJ1-5; TRBD1 might be the D (5 bases). Germline CDR1 SGHTA, CDR2 FQGNSA. Trimming pared 2 bases from V and 6 bases from J, leaving 8 bases between. CDR3 length equals 13 residues. CDR3: CASSLHGGQPQHF. Written as DNA, the CDR3 is TGTGCCAGCAGCTTACACGGGGGTCAGCCCCAGCATTTT. The full variable domain, completed using reference TRBV7-2 and TRBJ1-5, is GAGVSQSPSNKVTEKGKDVELRCDPISGHTALYWYRQSLGQGLEFLIYFQGNSAPDKSGLPSDRFSAERTGGSVSTLTIQRTQQEDSAVYLCASSLHGGQPQHFGDGTRLSIL.

The count of this clone is one. The CDR3 DNA sequence: TGTGCCAGCAGCGACCGGGACTGGGACAATGAGCAGTTCTTC. As protein: CASSDRDWDNEQFF. This chain uses TRBV6-5 with TRBJ2-1, with D possibly being TRBD2 (6 bases). Germline V gene lookup returns CDR1 MNHEY and CDR2 SVGAGI. Trimming took 6 bases from V and 5 from J, leaving 14 bases between them. This CDR3 spans 14 amino acids.

The rearrangement joins TRBV7-8 to TRBJ2-5; TRBD2 agrees at 9 bases. CDR3 length equals 16 residues. The V gene's germline CDR1 is SGHVS and CDR2 FQNEAQ. V gave up 5 bases and J gave up 1 base; unmatched junction bases: 8. The CDR3 reads CASSPRGGGPQETQYF. The DNA for the CDR3 is TGTGCCAGCAGCCCGCGCGGGGGGGGGCCCCAAGAGACCCAGTACTTC.

J is TRBJ2-2 and V is TRBV30; no clear D. CDR1 and CDR2 from the germline V gene are GTSNPN and SVGIG (reference sequence). V was pared by 2 bases and J by 4 bases, with 5 bases between. There are 12 residues in the CDR3. CDR3 sequence: CAWSPVTGELFF. CDR3 coding DNA: TGTGCCTGGAGTCCCGTCACCGGGGAGCTGTTTTTT. Complete variable domain (other parts from reference TRBV30 and TRBJ2-2): SQTIHQWPATLVQPVGSPLSLECTVEGTSNPNLYWYRQAAGRGLQLLFYSVGIGQISSEVPQNLSASRPQDRQFILSSKKLLLSDSGFYLCAWSPVTGELFFGEGSRLTVL.

This chain joins TRBV27 and TRBJ1-2; 7 bases align to TRBD1. This CDR3 has 14 amino acids. V was pared by 5 bases and J by 4 bases, with 7 bases of the junction left unmatched. The germline CDR1 and CDR2 sequences are MNHEY and SMNVEV (reference sequence). The CDR3 sequence: CASSIRQGAYGYTF. DNA for the CDR3: TGTGCCAGCAGTATCCGACAGGGTGCCTATGGCTACACCTTC.

The CDR3 region has the DNA TGTGCCAGTACTCGGGACAGGGGGCAAACTGAAGCTTTCTTT. It codes for CASTRDRGQTEAFF. The chain couples TRBV19 to TRBJ1-1; 12 bases align to TRBD1. Germline loops: CDR1 LNHDA, CDR2 SQIVND (reference sequence). V shed 7 bases and J 5 bases; nucleotides not matched to a gene: 5. This CDR3 spans 14 amino acids.

The chain recombines TRBV4-2 with TRBJ1-3; perhaps TRBD1 as D (6 bases). CDR3 length: 17 amino acids. Germline values: CDR1 LGHNA, CDR2 YNFKEQ. Trimming cost V 1 base and J 0 bases, with 13 bases left between them. The CDR3 protein is CASSQGSGGPSGNTIYF. DNA for the CDR3: TGTGCCAGCAGCCAAGGATCGGGGGGGCCCTCTGGAAACACCATATATTTT.

The count of this clone is one. This chain links TRBV19 with TRBJ2-3; weak D call: TRBD1 (6 bases). The V gene's germline CDR1 is LNHDA and CDR2 SQIVND (reference sequence). The length of the CDR3 is 14 residues. V was trimmed by 7 bases and J by 0 bases, leaving 11 bases between them. CDR3 in amino acids: CASTITGSTDTQYF. The CDR3 DNA is TGTGCCAGTACCATAACAGGGAGCACAGATACGCAGTATTTT.

V usage is TRBV28 and J usage is TRBJ2-7; maybe TRBD2 (5 bases). The CDR3 has 14 amino acids. Per the germline V gene, CDR1 is MDHEN and CDR2 is SYDVKM. Trimming pared 2 bases from V and 5 bases from J, leaving 13 bases between. For the CDR3, the DNA is TGTGCCAGCAGTTTAAAGGGTCGCGGGCACGAGCAGTACTTC. This sequence encodes CASSLKGRGHEQYF.

This clone was counted between two and nine times. The rearrangement uses TRBV12-5 and TRBJ1-1; D is unclear. Looked up from germline, CDR1 is LGHNT and CDR2 is FRNRAP. CDR3 length equals 13 residues. V gave up 4 bases and J gave up 0 bases, with 6 bases separating them. In DNA, the CDR3 is TGTGCTAGTGGTTCCACAATGAACACTGAAGCTTTCTTT. Protein product: CASGSTMNTEAFF.

The chain employs TRBV30 and TRBJ1-2; the D gene is possibly TRBD1 (5 bases). The CDR3 totals 13 residues. The germline V gene encodes CDR1 GTSNPN and CDR2 SVGIG (reference sequence). V lost 7 bases, J lost 4 bases, and 16 bases lay in between. Here the CDR3 reads CASQAGGFYGYTF. The CDR3 DNA sequence: TGTGCCTCCCAGGCTGGGGGGTTCTATGGCTACACCTTC.

This clone turned up a few times. This sequence joins TRBV19 and TRBJ2-2; a weak D match, TRBD1 (6 bases). The CDR3 runs 15 residues. Germline assignment: CDR1 LNHDA and CDR2 SQIVND (reference sequence). V dropped 8 bases and J dropped 0 bases, with 13 bases sitting between them. The CDR3 is CASSPGTTNTGELFF. The CDR3 nucleotides read TGTGCCAGTTCACCAGGGACAACGAACACCGGGGAGCTGTTTTTT.

The chain uses TRBV6-1 and TRBJ2-6; D is unresolved. V lost 5 bases, J lost 0 bases, and 5 bases lay in between. The CDR3 loop spans 14 amino acids. Germline assignment: CDR1 MNHNS and CDR2 SASEGT. The CDR3 reads CASSSYSGANVLTF. In nucleotides, the CDR3 is TGTGCCAGCAGTTCGTACTCTGGGGCCAACGTCCTGACTTTC.

This clone appeared once. The genes are TRBV6-5 and TRBJ2-7; TRBD2 agrees at 14 bases. This CDR3 has 15 amino acids. V shed 8 bases and J 6 bases; nucleotides not matched to a gene: 9. The V gene's germline CDR1 is MNHEY and CDR2 SVGAGI. The CDR3 DNA reads as TGTGCCAGCGGACCTTCCGGGACTAGCGGGAGCGAGCAGTACTTC. Encoded protein: CASGPSGTSGSEQYF.

The rearrangement uses TRBV7-2 and TRBJ2-1, with 7 bases fitting TRBD1. With 6 bases clipped from V and 4 bases from J, the junction kept 18 bases outside the gene matches. The CDR3 length is 18 residues. Germline CDR1 SGHTA, CDR2 FQGNSA. The CDR3 is CASSIDQGVWGRYNEQFF. As DNA, the CDR3 is TGTGCCAGCAGTATTGATCAGGGGGTGTGGGGGCGGTACAATGAGCAGTTCTTC.

The chain has TRBV10-3 and TRBJ1-1, with a possible D match to TRBD1 (6 bases). The germline CDR1 and CDR2 sequences are ENHRY and SYGVKD. The V and J ends lost 0 bases and 1 base respectively, with 9 bases between them. The length of the CDR3 is 15 residues. CDR3: CAISESGGENTEAFF. The CDR3 DNA reads TGTGCCATCAGTGAGTCAGGGGGGGAGAACACTGAAGCTTTCTTT.

The chain couples TRBV28 to TRBJ2-6; TRBD2 matches 7 bases. Germline V gene data show CDR1 as MDHEN and CDR2 as SYDVKM. The ends lost 2 bases at V and 4 bases at J; junction bases unmatched: 8. The CDR3 covers 17 residues. CDR3 in DNA: TGTGCCAGCAGTTTACTCCAGGGACTACTCGGGGCCAACGTCCTGACTTTC. It yields the protein CASSLLQGLLGANVLTF.

This chain connects TRBV19 to TRBJ1-5; the D is unclear. Germline loops: CDR1 LNHDA, CDR2 SQIVND (reference sequence). Between the trimmed V and J ends, which lost 3 bases and 2 bases, there was a span of 17 bases. CDR3 length: 17 amino acids. CDR3 residues: CASSILSGFSGNQPQHF. CDR3 nucleotide sequence: TGTGCCAGTAGTATTTTATCGGGGTTTTCGGGCAATCAGCCCCAGCATTTT.

As DNA, the CDR3 is TGTGCCAGTAGTTTACCGACAGGGAAAAACGAAAAACTGTTTTTT. As protein: CASSLPTGKNEKLFF. The chain joins TRBV19 to TRBJ1-4, with 7 bases aligning to TRBD1. The CDR3 spans 15 residues. After removal of 5 bases from V and 8 bases from J, the junction contained 11 bases not matched to a gene. In germline, CDR1 is LNHDA, CDR2 SQIVND (reference sequence).